This TCR beta chain stems from a study of CD8 T cells in ankylosing spondylitis (TCRdb year 2017). At the level of the whole study: T cell receptor beta repertoires were profiled in healthy donors and ankylosing spondylitis patients so that disease-linked TCR variants could be found. The full study cohort was made up of 25 ankylosing spondylitis patients and roughly 98 healthy donors. Samples of peripheral blood were taken, and for ankylosing spondylitis patients, synovial fluid was collected as well.

Sequencing was carried out with an Illumina HiSeq 2500. Quantitative 5'-RACE with molecular barcodes was the method used to prepare the TCR beta libraries. Per the original workflow: To identify disease-linked TCR variants, a new computational method was used, one built on a probabilistic model of VDJ rearrangement. TCRdb applied fastp at Q25 and MiXCR to the public reads, then kept only in-frame beta chains. Rows are unified per CDR3 protein, each entry keeping the most common DNA and genes. TCRdb's processing, not the authors', yielded these V and J calls. This sample comprises approximately 400,000 distinct CDR3 sequences, approximately 17% of them detected only once. 1% of the sample lies in the top ten. With regard to this clonotype: No cognate antigen has been identified for it. No qualities accompany the bases; no much larger clone lies one base away.

Trimming takes 5 bases from V and 0 bases from J, and the germline ends sit 14 bases apart. There are 15 amino acids in the CDR3, from cysteine to phenylalanine inclusive. The kept DNA is CDR3 alone, 45 bases in frame from the first base. CDR1 and CDR2 are read off the germline V gene (reference sequence) as SSHAT and FNYEAQ. The investigation overall reported the following: According to the report, matched synovial fluid samples from ankylosing spondylitis patients were significantly enriched for the disease-linked clones. Some of the motif variants had been reported before in the synovial fluid and blood of reactive arthritis patients, a finding that suggests common disease-initiation mechanisms. The disease-linked clones showed a CD8+ phenotype and occurred at relatively low frequencies in peripheral blood. A TCR beta motif made up of eight or nine highly homologous amino acid variants appeared to be characteristic of blood from ankylosing spondylitis patients.

This TCR came from a male donor with ankylosing spondylitis. The specimen sequenced was blood, either unsorted or a sorted T cell fraction (not recorded which). This chain joins TRBV7-7 to TRBJ2-7; the D gene is not confidently resolved. The CDR3 protein: CASSLLRSPSYEQYF. The DNA reads TGTGCCAGCAGCCTCCTGAGATCTCCCTCCTACGAGCAGTACTTC.